This TCR beta chain was observed in a study of blood T cell repertoires in COVID-19. Study-level information: Sites across the United States, Italy and Spain contributed samples from acute and convalescent COVID-19. T cells, B-cell-depleted T cells, or PBMCs provided the cDNA or gDNA that served as material.

This clone was seen only a few times. V was cut by 6 bases and J by 5 bases, with 11 bases left in between. The germline V gene encodes CDR1 SNHLY and CDR2 FYNNEI. The CDR3 runs 13 residues. Methods used by the authors: Amplification of reference gene primers provided the estimated nucleated cell counts. Only in-frame clones appear in the TCRdb table, and some are missing; sequencing was by immunoSEQ multiplex PCR. Clone size and V and J calls were adopted from that table, with D and trimming inferred from the DNA. The data contain 150,000 to 200,000 clones, around nine tenths of them singletons. Source material: peripheral blood. V usage is TRBV2 and J usage is TRBJ1-5; D is possibly TRBD1 (6 bases). This TCR was sampled from a woman aged 18-29 years who had recovered from COVID-19. CDR3 amino acids: CASRAQGYQPQHF. CDR3 DNA sequence: TGTGCCAGCAGGGCCCAGGGGTATCAGCCCCAGCATTTT.